The 8 T cell receptor beta chains listed next were all sequenced from one sample in a study of shared clonotypes between healthy human individuals (dated by TCRdb to 2020 to 2022). The library was obtained by the immunoSEQ multiplex PCR assay. TCRdb stores this immuneACCESS table with in-frame sequences only. Part of the clones is absent; in the studies checked, under half of the shortfall reflects unresolved V genes, and no reason is known for the rest. The sample yields some 530,000 clones; 70% to 80% were counted once. About 11% of the sample is in the top ten clones. Sequenced sample: PBMCs. The source is a woman aged 40 to 50 in good health. Some clones in this sample may be carry-over from other donors' samples.

V usage is TRBV7-3 and J usage is TRBJ2-3, with 8 bases identical to TRBD2. From germline, CDR1 is SGHTA and CDR2 FQGTGA. The CDR3 consists of 15 residues. V gave up 8 bases and J gave up 0 bases; unmatched junction bases: 7. The CDR3 DNA follows: TGTGCCAGCTCTTTGAGCGGGGGCAGCACAGATACGCAGTATTTT. Its translation: CASSLSGGSTDTQYF.

Concerning this clone: This same CDR3 is encoded by further DNA sequences in the sample. This chain joins TRBV6-1 and TRBJ2-7; no firm D call. Between the trimmed V and J ends, which lost 0 bases and 4 bases, there was a span of 7 bases. The CDR3 sequence is 13 residues long. Germline V lookup: CDR1 MNHNS, CDR2 SASEGT. In DNA form, the CDR3 reads TGTGCCAGCAGTGAAGCGGGAAAATACGAGCAGTACTTC. Protein sequence: CASSEAGKYEQYF.

The rearrangement uses TRBV28 and TRBJ1-5, with 10 bases lining up with TRBD1. After removal of 5 bases from V and 6 bases from J, the junction contained 10 bases not matched to a gene. This CDR3 has 16 amino acids. The germline V gene encodes CDR1 MDHEN and CDR2 SYDVKM. DNA of the CDR3: TGTGCCAGCAGTAAAGGGACAGGGGCCCAAGGTCAGCCCCAGCATTTT. Translating it yields CASSKGTGAQGQPQHF.

This clone was seen once. This rearrangement joins TRBV5-1 to TRBJ1-4; tentatively, D is TRBD1 (5 bases). The CDR3 has 14 residues. Trimming took 2 bases from V and 7 from J, leaving 12 bases between them. Germline CDR1 reads SGHRS; CDR2 reads YFSETQ. The CDR3 protein is CASSFSSGSEKLFF. The CDR3 region has the DNA TGCGCCAGCAGCTTTTCATCAGGGTCTGAAAAACTGTTTTTT.

The chain links TRBV19 to TRBJ2-1; D may be TRBD2 (6 bases). Trimming took 2 bases from V and 0 from J, leaving 17 bases between them. CDR3 length equals 18 residues. Germline V CDR1 and CDR2: LNHDA, SQIVND (reference sequence). The CDR3 DNA follows: TGTGCCAGTAGTATAAGAGGGAGGCGGCACCGCTCCTACAATGAGCAGTTCTTC. It codes for CASSIRGRRHRSYNEQFF.

Worth noting for this clone: Mismatch with germline at one junction end may stem from a read error. V and J are TRBV7-7 and TRBJ2-5, with 13 bases lining up with TRBD2. There are 16 residues in the CDR3. Germline V CDR1 and CDR2: SSHAT, FNYEAQ (reference sequence). The CDR3 loop is CASSSGLAGDLGTQYF. CDR3 nucleotides: TGTGCTAGCAGCTCCGGACTAGCGGGAGATCTGGGGACCCAGTACTTC.

CDR3 sequence (DNA): TGCGCCACCAACCCGACAGGGGCCGGGGAGCTGTTTTTT. This encodes CATNPTGAGELFF. The V gene is TRBV5-1, the J gene TRBJ2-2; 8 positions match TRBD1. Germline loops: CDR1 SGHRS, CDR2 YFSETQ. The CDR3 spans 13 residues. Trimming at V came to 9 bases and at J to 6 bases, leaving 7 bases not matched to a gene. The whole variable domain, remainder taken from reference TRBV5-1 and TRBJ2-2, is KAGVTQTPRYLIKTRGQQVTLSCSPISGHRSVSWYQQTPGQGLQFLFEYFSETQRNKGNFPGRFSGRQFSNSRSEMNVSTLELGDSALYLCATNPTGAGELFFGEGSRLTVL.

V and J are TRBV5-1 and TRBJ1-3; D remains unclear. The CDR3 sequence is 15 residues long. Trimming took 0 bases from V and 0 from J, leaving 7 bases between them. CDR1 and CDR2 (germline): SGHRS, YFSETQ. The CDR3 DNA follows: TGCGCCAGCAGCTTGGGCGTGGACTCTGGAAACACCATATATTTT. It translates to CASSLGVDSGNTIYF.